This entry lists 20 T cell receptor beta chains sequenced from one sample in a study of cytomegalovirus exposure and HLA in healthy donors. The PCR was carried out with 60 Vbeta primers and 13 Jbeta primers. Sequencing used immunoSEQ multiplex PCR; TCRdb keeps in-frame clones, though not all of them. The repertoire holds about 50,000 clones, with about three quarters as singletons. Sequenced input: PBMCs. The origin of the receptors is a woman between 35 and 50 years old in good health and CMV-seropositive.

The chain carries TRBV7-9 and TRBJ1-1; 7 bases align to TRBD1. Unmatched junction bases numbered 4, after V lost 5 bases and J lost 1 base. CDR3 length equals 14 residues. Germline lookup yields CDR1 SEHNR and CDR2 FQNEAQ (reference sequence). The CDR3 here is CASSARTGNTEAFF. The CDR3 DNA is TGTGCCAGCAGCGCACGGACAGGGAACACTGAAGCTTTCTTT.

The chain is built from TRBV7-2 and TRBJ2-7, with TRBD1 matching 9 bases. V dropped 3 bases and J dropped 6; count of bases not matched to a gene: 9. This CDR3 has 15 amino acids. CDR1 SGHTA and CDR2 FQGNSA come from the germline V gene. CDR3 sequence (DNA): TGTGCCAGCAGCTTCTCCCGGGACAGGGCCCCCGAGCAGTACTTC. This codes for CASSFSRDRAPEQYF. Full variable domain (rest looked up from reference TRBV7-2 and TRBJ2-7): GAGVSQSPSNKVTEKGKDVELRCDPISGHTALYWYRQSLGQGLEFLIYFQGNSAPDKSGLPSDRFSAERTGGSVSTLTIQRTQQEDSAVYLCASSFSRDRAPEQYFGPGTRLTVT.

This rearrangement joins TRBV4-1 to TRBJ2-7; 11 bases match TRBD2. With 3 bases clipped from V and 3 bases from J, the junction kept 10 bases outside the gene matches. Germline assignment: CDR1 MGHRA and CDR2 YSYEKL. CDR3 length equals 17 residues. The CDR3 loop is CASSQPPGLAGGYEQYF. CDR3 DNA sequence: TGCGCCAGCAGCCAGCCCCCGGGGCTAGCGGGGGGCTACGAGCAGTACTTC.

The chain is built from TRBV2 and TRBJ1-1; D possibly corresponds to TRBD1 (5 bases). The CDR3 totals 14 residues. V lost 7 bases to trimming and J lost 1 base, with 13 bases between them. Germline lookup yields CDR1 SNHLY and CDR2 FYNNEI. The CDR3 region is CASMLTAQNTEAFF. CDR3 bases: TGTGCCAGCATGTTGACAGCCCAGAACACTGAAGCTTTCTTT.

As for this clone: One end of the junction is discordant with germline, which a read error may explain. CDR3: CASSITGELFF. In nucleotides, the CDR3 is TGTGCCAGCAGCATAACCGGGGAGCTGTTTTTT. This chain joins TRBV7-3 and TRBJ2-2; D gene unclear. Germline V lookup: CDR1 SGHTA, CDR2 FQGTGA. CDR3 length: 11 amino acids.

The chain has TRBV2 and TRBJ2-4; D remains unclear. The ends were cut back, 6 bases at V and 0 bases at J, with 6 bases in the middle. Germline V gives CDR1 SNHLY, CDR2 FYNNEI. This CDR3 has 13 residues. Here the CDR3 reads CASRRVAKNIQYF. In DNA, the CDR3 is TGTGCCAGCAGAAGAGTAGCCAAAAACATTCAGTACTTC.

The CDR3 sequence is CATSGGELFF. CDR3 coding DNA: TGTGCCACCTCGGGGGGGGAGCTGTTTTTT. The chain joins TRBV27 to TRBJ2-2; TRBD2 might be the D (5 bases). The CDR3 sequence is 10 residues long. CDR1 is MNHEY and CDR2 is SMNVEV in the germline V gene (reference sequence). V lost 10 bases and J 8 bases, leaving 8 bases between the germline ends.

The V gene is TRBV28, the J gene TRBJ2-2; 9 bases are shared with TRBD2. There are 15 residues in the CDR3. The V segment lost 8 bases and the J segment 4 bases; nucleotides outside the gene matches: 8. CDR1 is MDHEN and CDR2 is SYDVKM in the germline V gene. This CDR3 is CASRGGGAGTGELFF. CDR3 DNA sequence: TGTGCCAGCCGGGGCGGGGGGGCCGGCACCGGGGAGCTGTTTTTT.

In its sample, this clone was seen a few times. The chain joins TRBV27 to TRBJ1-2, with D unclear. Germline CDR1 reads MNHEY; CDR2 reads SMNVEV (reference sequence). The CDR3 sequence is 14 residues long. The V and J ends lost 5 bases and 0 bases respectively, with 10 bases between them. The CDR3 region is CASSPAGSNYGYTF. CDR3 coding DNA: TGTGCCAGCAGTCCCGCGGGCTCTAACTATGGCTACACCTTC.

This chain links TRBV28 with TRBJ2-2, with D possibly being TRBD1 (5 bases). The length of the CDR3 is 15 residues. The germline V gene encodes CDR1 MDHEN and CDR2 SYDVKM. V was cut by 3 bases and J by 0 bases, with 8 bases left in between. The CDR3 bases are TGTGCCAGCAGTTTCACAGGTTCGAACACCGGGGAGCTGTTTTTT. This codes for CASSFTGSNTGELFF.

This sequence joins TRBV11-3 and TRBJ2-3; 8 bases are shared with TRBD2. This CDR3 has 17 amino acids. Germline CDR1 SGHNT, CDR2 YENEEA. V was clipped by 5 bases and J by 4 bases; unmatched bases: 14. CDR3 bases: TGTGCCAGCAGCCGATCGATTCCGGGACTAGATTCAGATACGCAGTATTTT. Translating it yields CASSRSIPGLDSDTQYF.

This sequence joins TRBV13 and TRBJ1-1, with 8 bases aligning to TRBD1. The CDR3 consists of 14 residues. Germline V CDR1 and CDR2: PRHDT, FYEKMQ (reference sequence). Germline trimming cut 5 bases from V and 1 base from J; bases unmatched to any gene: 3. The CDR3 region has the DNA TGTGCCAGCAGCCGCGGACAGGGGAACACTGAAGCTTTCTTT. Amino acid sequence: CASSRGQGNTEAFF.

This CDR3 reads CASSFQGFTEAFF. CDR3 nucleotides: TGCGCCAGCAGCTTTCAGGGGTTCACTGAAGCTTTCTTT. The genes are TRBV5-1 and TRBJ1-1; weak D call: TRBD1 (6 bases). CDR3 length equals 13 residues. V was cut by 2 bases and J by 4 bases, with 9 bases left in between. The V gene's germline CDR1 is SGHRS and CDR2 YFSETQ.

The chain employs TRBV18 and TRBJ1-2, with 8 bases fitting TRBD1. The CDR3 is 13 amino acids. V lost 6 bases to trimming and J lost 5 bases; unmatched junction nucleotides: 5. The germline V gene encodes CDR1 KGHSH and CDR2 LQKENI. The CDR3 bases are TGTGCCAGCTCGACAGGGGTGGAGTATGGCTACACCTTC. Translation: CASSTGVEYGYTF.

The chain couples TRBV7-9 to TRBJ1-1, with TRBD1 identical over 8 bases. In germline, CDR1 is SEHNR, CDR2 FQNEAQ (reference sequence). V gave up 5 bases and J gave up 6 bases; unmatched junction bases: 5. The CDR3 loop spans 13 amino acids. CDR3 DNA sequence: TGTGCCAGCAGCCAACTGGGACAGGCTGAAGCTTTCTTT. Translating gives CASSQLGQAEAFF.

This clone was found once. This chain joins TRBV11-2 and TRBJ2-3; D gene unclear. The CDR3 is 14 amino acids. Looked up from germline, CDR1 is SGHAT and CDR2 is FQNNGV. The germline V and J ends were trimmed by 0 bases and 7 bases, with 11 bases remaining between them. CDR3 sequence: CASSLDLPMNTQYF. CDR3 coding DNA: TGTGCCAGCAGCTTAGATCTCCCTATGAATACGCAGTATTTT.

This chain links TRBV7-9 with TRBJ2-1, with TRBD2 matching 8 bases. This CDR3 comprises 14 residues. Trimming took 5 bases from V and 7 from J; bases not matched to a gene: 7. From germline, CDR1 is SEHNR and CDR2 FQNEAQ (reference sequence). The CDR3: CASSVILAENEQFF. The CDR3 nucleotides read TGTGCCAGCAGCGTCATACTAGCGGAGAATGAGCAGTTCTTC.

This clone has a handful of counts. V is TRBV19 and J is TRBJ1-5; D gene ambiguous. The CDR3 runs 14 residues. Trimming stripped 6 bases from V and 6 bases from J, with 15 bases between. The germline V gene encodes CDR1 LNHDA and CDR2 SQIVND (reference sequence). CDR3 residues: CASSSGQEVQPQHF. The CDR3 DNA reads TGTGCCAGTAGCTCCGGGCAGGAGGTTCAGCCCCAGCATTTT.

J is TRBJ2-2 and V is TRBV10-1, with TRBD1 matching over 8 bases. This CDR3 comprises 14 residues. Losses at the gene ends were 6 bases for V and 7 bases for J; bases not matched to a gene: 7. Germline V gene lookup returns CDR1 WNHNN and CDR2 SYGVQD (reference sequence). In DNA, the CDR3 is TGCGCCAGCAGGACGGACAGGGTGGACGGGGAGCTGTTTTTT. It codes for CASRTDRVDGELFF.

The chain employs TRBV7-9 and TRBJ1-1, with D unclear. The CDR3 length is 12 residues. V lost 1 base to trimming and J lost 7 bases, with 7 bases between them. The germline CDR1 and CDR2 sequences are SEHNR and FQNEAQ (reference sequence). Here the CDR3 DNA reads TGTGCCAGCAGCTTAGGTCCGGGTGAAGCTTTCTTT. Protein: CASSLGPGEAFF.